This TCR beta chain comes out of a study of post-analysis software for immune sequencing data. Unique molecular identifiers were built into the TCR beta cDNA libraries. TCRdb redid the calling of the PCR reads with MiXCR, one entry per CDR3 protein. The data contain approximately 730,000 distinct CDR3 sequences, 46% of them singletons. General study results and limits: Among a few TRBV segments more frequent in patients than controls were TRBV5-6, TRBV5-1 and TRBV20-1.

This CDR3 is 14 amino acids long. The V gene lost 1 base and the J gene lost 1 base, with 6 bases spanning the gap. This clonotype has ten or more counts. Its antigen is undetermined. The chain has TRBV12-3 or TRBV12-4 and TRBJ2-3; no firm D call. The sequencing sample was made of blood. The sequence derives from a girl aged 5 to 17 with multiple sclerosis. CDR3 bases: TGTGCCAGCAGTTTAGGGGTCGGCACAGATACGCAGTATTTT. This sequence encodes CASSLGVGTDTQYF.